Sequencing of this T cell receptor (beta chain) was carried out in a study of prognosis after radiotherapy for stage I lung cancer. Study summary: Some 15 of the patients were found to have newly diagnosed primary stage I lung tumors, and five were living with oligometastatic NSCLC after surgical resection of the primary tumor. Medically, all non-small cell lung cancer patients were deemed inoperable.

Genomic DNA was the source, and TCR beta CDR3 was amplified from it by two-round multiplex PCR. The first PCR round targeted every TRBV and TRBJ gene with specific primers. MiXCR, applied by TCRdb to the multiplex PCR reads, yields one record per CDR3 protein. The sample records around 21,000 distinct CDR3 sequences, 40% to 45% being singletons. Details on this clonotype: What it binds is not known.

Study findings and constraints: It was not determined whether the expanded TCR clones were tumor-specific. Frequencies of TRBV and TRBJ gene use reportedly varied by whether patients had metastases.

Germline values: CDR1 LNHDA, CDR2 SQIVND (reference sequence). V was cut by 5 bases and J by 3 bases, with 10 bases left in between. This CDR3 comprises 14 residues. The V and J genes are TRBV19 and TRBJ2-2; D gene uncertain. The source material was PBMCs, sampled before or after stereotactic body radiation therapy (not recorded which). The sequence came from a donor aged 50 or older with non-small cell lung cancer. CDR3 nucleotide sequence: TGTGCCAGTAGTGCCCGTAGGGACACCGGGGAGCTGTTTTTT. Its protein is CASSARRDTGELFF.